This T cell receptor beta chain was obtained from a study of blood T cell repertoires in COVID-19. In the study overall: Samples taken during acute and convalescent COVID-19 were collected in the United States, Italy and Spain. T cells, B-cell-depleted T cells, or PBMCs supplied cDNA or gDNA.

Under the authors' procedure: Nucleated cell number was recorded as an estimate derived from reference gene primer amplification. The protocol was immunoSEQ multiplex PCR, while the TCRdb copy is restricted to in-frame clones and leaves out a portion. For V, J and clone size, that table is used; D and trimming come from the DNA. The table shows about 140,000 clones, with 88% occurring only once. The V gene lost 1 base and the J gene lost 10 bases, with 13 bases spanning the gap. The CDR3 contains 13 residues. This clonotype was sampled from a man aged 60-69 years with active or convalescent COVID-19. The sequencing input was peripheral blood. The rearrangement joins TRBV12-3 or TRBV12-4 to TRBJ1-2; no definite D call. DNA of the CDR3: TGTGCCAGCAGTTTAGACCATTCGGCGGCCTACACCTTC. Amino acids: CASSLDHSAAYTF.